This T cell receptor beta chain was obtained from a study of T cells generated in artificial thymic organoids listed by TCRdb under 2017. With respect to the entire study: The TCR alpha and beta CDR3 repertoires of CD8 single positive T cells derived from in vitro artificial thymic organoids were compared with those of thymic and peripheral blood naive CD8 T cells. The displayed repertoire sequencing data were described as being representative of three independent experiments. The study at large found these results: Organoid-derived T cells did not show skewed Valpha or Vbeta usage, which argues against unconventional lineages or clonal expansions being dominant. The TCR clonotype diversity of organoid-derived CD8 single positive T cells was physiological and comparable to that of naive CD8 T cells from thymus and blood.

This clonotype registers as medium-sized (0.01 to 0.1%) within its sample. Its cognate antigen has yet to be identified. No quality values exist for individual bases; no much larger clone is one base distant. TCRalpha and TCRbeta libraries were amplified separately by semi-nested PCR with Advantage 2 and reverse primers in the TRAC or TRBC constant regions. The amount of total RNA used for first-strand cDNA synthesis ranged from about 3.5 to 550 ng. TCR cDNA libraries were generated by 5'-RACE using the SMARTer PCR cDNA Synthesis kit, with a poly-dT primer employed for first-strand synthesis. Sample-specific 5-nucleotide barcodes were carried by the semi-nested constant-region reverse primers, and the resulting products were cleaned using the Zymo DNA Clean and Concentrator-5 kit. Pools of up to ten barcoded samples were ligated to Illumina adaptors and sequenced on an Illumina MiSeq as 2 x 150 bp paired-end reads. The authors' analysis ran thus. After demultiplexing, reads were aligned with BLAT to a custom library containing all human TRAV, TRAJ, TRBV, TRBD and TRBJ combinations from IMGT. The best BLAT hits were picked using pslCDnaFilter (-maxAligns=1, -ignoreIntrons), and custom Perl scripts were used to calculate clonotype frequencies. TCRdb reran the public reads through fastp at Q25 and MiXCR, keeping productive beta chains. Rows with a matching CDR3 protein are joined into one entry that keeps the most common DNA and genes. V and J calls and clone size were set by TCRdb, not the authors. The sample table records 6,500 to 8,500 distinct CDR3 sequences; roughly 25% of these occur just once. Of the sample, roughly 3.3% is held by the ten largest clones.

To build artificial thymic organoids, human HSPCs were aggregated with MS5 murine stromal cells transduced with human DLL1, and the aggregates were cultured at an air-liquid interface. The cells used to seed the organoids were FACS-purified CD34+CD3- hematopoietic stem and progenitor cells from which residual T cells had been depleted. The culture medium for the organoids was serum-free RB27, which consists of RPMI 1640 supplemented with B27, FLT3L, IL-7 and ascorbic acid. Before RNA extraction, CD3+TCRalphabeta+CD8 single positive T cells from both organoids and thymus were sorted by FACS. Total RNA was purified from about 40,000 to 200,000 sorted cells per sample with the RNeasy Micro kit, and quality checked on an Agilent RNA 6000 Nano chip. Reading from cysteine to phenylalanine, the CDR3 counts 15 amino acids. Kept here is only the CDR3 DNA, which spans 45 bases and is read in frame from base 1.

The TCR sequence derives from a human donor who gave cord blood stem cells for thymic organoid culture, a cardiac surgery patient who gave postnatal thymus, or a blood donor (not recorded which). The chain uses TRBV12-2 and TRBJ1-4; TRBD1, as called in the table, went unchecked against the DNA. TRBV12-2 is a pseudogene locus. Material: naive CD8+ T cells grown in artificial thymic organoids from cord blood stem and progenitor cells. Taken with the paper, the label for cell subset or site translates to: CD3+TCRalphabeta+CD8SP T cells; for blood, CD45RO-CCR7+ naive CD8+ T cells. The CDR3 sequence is CASRPHRDSHEKLFF. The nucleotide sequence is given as TGTGCAAGTCGCCCTCACCGGGACAGCCATGAAAAACTGTTTTTT.